Listed below are T cell receptor beta chains from one sample, sequenced in a study of T-cell reconstitution after alpha-beta-depleted transplantation in children. TCRdb used MiXCR to reprocess the PCR reads, holding one entry per CDR3 protein. The sample includes around 700,000 distinct CDR3 sequences, approximately 14% seen only once; the top ten take around 0.8%. Material: PBMCs, obtained before TCRalphabeta/CD19-depleted stem cell transplant. The receptors originated from a girl aged 2-15 years with congenital amegakaryocytic thrombocytopenia, due to receive a stem cell transplant. The CDR3 runs from the conserved cysteine through the conserved F or W. A D gene is named only where the DNA matches it firmly. Where a row states a size, it is once, few, many or the class of an expanded clone; other rows omit it.

d_gene	v_gene	abundance	j_gene	CDR3aa	CDR3nt
TRBD1	TRBV20-1	many	TRBJ1-1	CSVGQGLDTEAFF	TGCAGTGTCGGACAGGGGTTAGACACTGAAGCTTTCTTT
NA	TRBV12-3/TRBV12-4	few	TRBJ1-5	CASGLGDQPQHF	TGTGCCAGCGGATTAGGGGATCAGCCCCAGCATTTT
NA	TRBV28	NA	TRBJ2-7	CASSPPGTRSSYEQYF	TGTGCCAGCAGTCCGCCCGGGACACGGAGCTCCTACGAGCAGTACTTC
NA	TRBV29-1	many	TRBJ1-1	CSALNGPEAFF	TGCAGCGCTCTCAACGGCCCTGAAGCTTTCTTT
NA	TRBV12-3/TRBV12-4	many	TRBJ1-5	CASSSRGRSNQPQHF	TGTGCCAGCAGTTCCCGGGGCAGGAGCAATCAGCCCCAGCATTTT
NA	TRBV5-5	few	TRBJ2-1	CASRREGQTTSAYNEQFF	TGTGCCAGCAGACGGGAGGGACAGACAACCTCGGCATACAATGAGCAGTTCTTC
TRBD2	TRBV7-9	NA	TRBJ2-7	CASVHGGSYEQYF	TGTGCCAGCGTACACGGGGGGTCCTACGAGCAGTACTTC
NA	TRBV12-3/TRBV12-4	many	TRBJ2-1	CASSLGSHNEQFF	TGCGCCAGCAGCTTGGGCTCACACAATGAGCAGTTCTTC
NA	TRBV5-1	many	TRBJ2-1	CASSSTGTGVYNEQFF	TGCGCCAGCAGCTCTACGGGAACGGGAGTCTACAATGAGCAGTTCTTC
NA	TRBV29-1	NA	TRBJ2-3	CSVFKLAGTRTDTQYF	TGCAGCGTTTTTAAGTTGGCGGGAACACGCACAGATACGCAGTATTTT
NA	TRBV11-2	many	TRBJ2-1	CASDLGVWVSSYNEQFF	TGTGCCAGCGACTTAGGGGTTTGGGTGAGCTCCTACAATGAGCAGTTCTTC
NA	TRBV4-2	many	TRBJ2-2	CASSLLGGGPWDTGELFF	TGTGCCAGCAGTCTCTTAGGAGGGGGACCCTGGGACACCGGGGAGCTGTTTTTT
NA	TRBV19	NA	TRBJ2-1	CASSISGDFPYNEQFF	TGTGCCAGTAGTATATCTGGGGACTTCCCATACAATGAGCAGTTCTTC
TRBD1	TRBV27	few	TRBJ1-1	CASSPGQGLAAFF	TGTGCCAGCAGTCCAGGACAGGGTCTGGCAGCTTTCTTT
NA	TRBV6-1	many	TRBJ1-1	CASSERGPAGYTEAFF	TGTGCCAGCAGTGAACGGGGGCCGGCGGGGTACACTGAAGCTTTCTTT
TRBD2	TRBV20-1	many	TRBJ2-3	CSASTAGVSTDTQYF	TGCAGTGCTAGTACAGCGGGAGTAAGCACAGATACGCAGTATTTT
NA	TRBV5-1	many	TRBJ2-3	CASSLQGVTDTQYF	TGCGCCAGCAGCTTGCAGGGAGTCACAGATACGCAGTATTTT
NA	TRBV20-1	many	TRBJ1-1	CSVLATEAFF	TGCAGTGTTCTTGCGACTGAAGCTTTCTTT
TRBD1	TRBV20-1	many	TRBJ2-3	CSARVTGGGGTQYF	TGCAGTGCTAGAGTGACAGGGGGCGGGGGTACGCAGTATTTT
NA	TRBV20-1	few	TRBJ1-2	CSARVPVEGLFSGYTF	TGCAGTGCTAGAGTCCCCGTGGAGGGCTTGTTTTCGGGCTACACCTTC
TRBD2	TRBV29-1	NA	TRBJ2-3	CSVGGHTSGRGIDTQYF	TGCAGCGTTGGGGGACATACTAGCGGGAGAGGGATAGATACGCAGTATTTT
NA	TRBV5-1	many	TRBJ2-1	CASSPNPLRNEQFF	TGCGCCAGCAGCCCGAACCCTCTCCGCAATGAGCAGTTCTTC
NA	TRBV7-8	few	TRBJ2-5	CASSSQGQSQETQYF	TGTGCCAGCAGCTCGCAGGGTCAATCTCAAGAGACCCAGTACTTC
TRBD2	TRBV29-1	many	TRBJ2-1	CSVDGLTSGSARGFF	TGCAGCGTTGACGGGTTAACTAGCGGATCTGCTCGGGGGTTCTTC
NA	TRBV7-9	few	TRBJ2-7	CASSFAGLGVYEQYF	TGTGCCAGCAGCTTTGCCGGCCTGGGAGTATACGAGCAGTACTTC
NA	TRBV15	many	TRBJ2-3	CATSRITDTQYF	TGTGCCACCAGCAGAATAACGGATACGCAGTATTTT